The entry that follows covers one T cell receptor (beta chain) sequence. Other DNA sequences in this specimen translate into the identical CDR3. The length of the CDR3 is 15 residues. Trimming removed 2 bases from V and 5 bases from J; junction bases left unmatched: 3. Germline CDR1 and CDR2: KGHSH and LQKENI. The record originates from a study of blood T cell repertoires in COVID-19. Whole-study context: COVID-19 samples collected from the United States, Italy and Spain covered acute and convalescent phases. In each case, the material was cDNA or gDNA derived from T cells, B-cell-depleted T cells, or PBMCs.

Profiling relied on immunoSEQ multiplex PCR, and the TCRdb table lists in-frame clones only, not all of them. The sample lists 65,000 to 95,000 clones, under 90% occurring once. The TCR was taken from a woman aged 40 to 50 with active or convalescent COVID-19. This rearrangement joins TRBV18 to TRBJ2-2, with 9 bases identical to TRBD1. The sample comprised peripheral blood. CDR3 in DNA: TGTGCCAGCTCACCAGGGACAGGGAGTACCGGGGAGCTGTTTTTT. This gives the protein CASSPGTGSTGELFF.